This TCR beta chain emerged from a study of T cell responses to AZD1222 COVID-19 vaccine. The data were produced by immunoSEQ multiplex PCR, yet TCRdb's version contains in-frame clones alone and is incomplete. The sample holds 100,000 or so clones; over 75% are singletons and the top ten take 2.8%. This clone was observed a handful of times. Per the germline V gene, CDR1 is SEHNR and CDR2 is FQNEAQ (reference sequence). The CDR3 runs to 15 residues. With 4 bases removed from V and 4 bases from J, the gap between germline ends came to 13 bases. The genes are TRBV7-9 and TRBJ2-2, with D possibly matching TRBD1 (6 bases). The clonotype comes from an adult in good health. Source: peripheral blood, taken on day 0 of AZD1222 vaccination. The chain's CDR3 is CASSWTVTGTGELFF. In nucleotides, the CDR3 is TGTGCCAGCAGCTGGACAGTTACGGGCACCGGGGAGCTGTTTTTT.